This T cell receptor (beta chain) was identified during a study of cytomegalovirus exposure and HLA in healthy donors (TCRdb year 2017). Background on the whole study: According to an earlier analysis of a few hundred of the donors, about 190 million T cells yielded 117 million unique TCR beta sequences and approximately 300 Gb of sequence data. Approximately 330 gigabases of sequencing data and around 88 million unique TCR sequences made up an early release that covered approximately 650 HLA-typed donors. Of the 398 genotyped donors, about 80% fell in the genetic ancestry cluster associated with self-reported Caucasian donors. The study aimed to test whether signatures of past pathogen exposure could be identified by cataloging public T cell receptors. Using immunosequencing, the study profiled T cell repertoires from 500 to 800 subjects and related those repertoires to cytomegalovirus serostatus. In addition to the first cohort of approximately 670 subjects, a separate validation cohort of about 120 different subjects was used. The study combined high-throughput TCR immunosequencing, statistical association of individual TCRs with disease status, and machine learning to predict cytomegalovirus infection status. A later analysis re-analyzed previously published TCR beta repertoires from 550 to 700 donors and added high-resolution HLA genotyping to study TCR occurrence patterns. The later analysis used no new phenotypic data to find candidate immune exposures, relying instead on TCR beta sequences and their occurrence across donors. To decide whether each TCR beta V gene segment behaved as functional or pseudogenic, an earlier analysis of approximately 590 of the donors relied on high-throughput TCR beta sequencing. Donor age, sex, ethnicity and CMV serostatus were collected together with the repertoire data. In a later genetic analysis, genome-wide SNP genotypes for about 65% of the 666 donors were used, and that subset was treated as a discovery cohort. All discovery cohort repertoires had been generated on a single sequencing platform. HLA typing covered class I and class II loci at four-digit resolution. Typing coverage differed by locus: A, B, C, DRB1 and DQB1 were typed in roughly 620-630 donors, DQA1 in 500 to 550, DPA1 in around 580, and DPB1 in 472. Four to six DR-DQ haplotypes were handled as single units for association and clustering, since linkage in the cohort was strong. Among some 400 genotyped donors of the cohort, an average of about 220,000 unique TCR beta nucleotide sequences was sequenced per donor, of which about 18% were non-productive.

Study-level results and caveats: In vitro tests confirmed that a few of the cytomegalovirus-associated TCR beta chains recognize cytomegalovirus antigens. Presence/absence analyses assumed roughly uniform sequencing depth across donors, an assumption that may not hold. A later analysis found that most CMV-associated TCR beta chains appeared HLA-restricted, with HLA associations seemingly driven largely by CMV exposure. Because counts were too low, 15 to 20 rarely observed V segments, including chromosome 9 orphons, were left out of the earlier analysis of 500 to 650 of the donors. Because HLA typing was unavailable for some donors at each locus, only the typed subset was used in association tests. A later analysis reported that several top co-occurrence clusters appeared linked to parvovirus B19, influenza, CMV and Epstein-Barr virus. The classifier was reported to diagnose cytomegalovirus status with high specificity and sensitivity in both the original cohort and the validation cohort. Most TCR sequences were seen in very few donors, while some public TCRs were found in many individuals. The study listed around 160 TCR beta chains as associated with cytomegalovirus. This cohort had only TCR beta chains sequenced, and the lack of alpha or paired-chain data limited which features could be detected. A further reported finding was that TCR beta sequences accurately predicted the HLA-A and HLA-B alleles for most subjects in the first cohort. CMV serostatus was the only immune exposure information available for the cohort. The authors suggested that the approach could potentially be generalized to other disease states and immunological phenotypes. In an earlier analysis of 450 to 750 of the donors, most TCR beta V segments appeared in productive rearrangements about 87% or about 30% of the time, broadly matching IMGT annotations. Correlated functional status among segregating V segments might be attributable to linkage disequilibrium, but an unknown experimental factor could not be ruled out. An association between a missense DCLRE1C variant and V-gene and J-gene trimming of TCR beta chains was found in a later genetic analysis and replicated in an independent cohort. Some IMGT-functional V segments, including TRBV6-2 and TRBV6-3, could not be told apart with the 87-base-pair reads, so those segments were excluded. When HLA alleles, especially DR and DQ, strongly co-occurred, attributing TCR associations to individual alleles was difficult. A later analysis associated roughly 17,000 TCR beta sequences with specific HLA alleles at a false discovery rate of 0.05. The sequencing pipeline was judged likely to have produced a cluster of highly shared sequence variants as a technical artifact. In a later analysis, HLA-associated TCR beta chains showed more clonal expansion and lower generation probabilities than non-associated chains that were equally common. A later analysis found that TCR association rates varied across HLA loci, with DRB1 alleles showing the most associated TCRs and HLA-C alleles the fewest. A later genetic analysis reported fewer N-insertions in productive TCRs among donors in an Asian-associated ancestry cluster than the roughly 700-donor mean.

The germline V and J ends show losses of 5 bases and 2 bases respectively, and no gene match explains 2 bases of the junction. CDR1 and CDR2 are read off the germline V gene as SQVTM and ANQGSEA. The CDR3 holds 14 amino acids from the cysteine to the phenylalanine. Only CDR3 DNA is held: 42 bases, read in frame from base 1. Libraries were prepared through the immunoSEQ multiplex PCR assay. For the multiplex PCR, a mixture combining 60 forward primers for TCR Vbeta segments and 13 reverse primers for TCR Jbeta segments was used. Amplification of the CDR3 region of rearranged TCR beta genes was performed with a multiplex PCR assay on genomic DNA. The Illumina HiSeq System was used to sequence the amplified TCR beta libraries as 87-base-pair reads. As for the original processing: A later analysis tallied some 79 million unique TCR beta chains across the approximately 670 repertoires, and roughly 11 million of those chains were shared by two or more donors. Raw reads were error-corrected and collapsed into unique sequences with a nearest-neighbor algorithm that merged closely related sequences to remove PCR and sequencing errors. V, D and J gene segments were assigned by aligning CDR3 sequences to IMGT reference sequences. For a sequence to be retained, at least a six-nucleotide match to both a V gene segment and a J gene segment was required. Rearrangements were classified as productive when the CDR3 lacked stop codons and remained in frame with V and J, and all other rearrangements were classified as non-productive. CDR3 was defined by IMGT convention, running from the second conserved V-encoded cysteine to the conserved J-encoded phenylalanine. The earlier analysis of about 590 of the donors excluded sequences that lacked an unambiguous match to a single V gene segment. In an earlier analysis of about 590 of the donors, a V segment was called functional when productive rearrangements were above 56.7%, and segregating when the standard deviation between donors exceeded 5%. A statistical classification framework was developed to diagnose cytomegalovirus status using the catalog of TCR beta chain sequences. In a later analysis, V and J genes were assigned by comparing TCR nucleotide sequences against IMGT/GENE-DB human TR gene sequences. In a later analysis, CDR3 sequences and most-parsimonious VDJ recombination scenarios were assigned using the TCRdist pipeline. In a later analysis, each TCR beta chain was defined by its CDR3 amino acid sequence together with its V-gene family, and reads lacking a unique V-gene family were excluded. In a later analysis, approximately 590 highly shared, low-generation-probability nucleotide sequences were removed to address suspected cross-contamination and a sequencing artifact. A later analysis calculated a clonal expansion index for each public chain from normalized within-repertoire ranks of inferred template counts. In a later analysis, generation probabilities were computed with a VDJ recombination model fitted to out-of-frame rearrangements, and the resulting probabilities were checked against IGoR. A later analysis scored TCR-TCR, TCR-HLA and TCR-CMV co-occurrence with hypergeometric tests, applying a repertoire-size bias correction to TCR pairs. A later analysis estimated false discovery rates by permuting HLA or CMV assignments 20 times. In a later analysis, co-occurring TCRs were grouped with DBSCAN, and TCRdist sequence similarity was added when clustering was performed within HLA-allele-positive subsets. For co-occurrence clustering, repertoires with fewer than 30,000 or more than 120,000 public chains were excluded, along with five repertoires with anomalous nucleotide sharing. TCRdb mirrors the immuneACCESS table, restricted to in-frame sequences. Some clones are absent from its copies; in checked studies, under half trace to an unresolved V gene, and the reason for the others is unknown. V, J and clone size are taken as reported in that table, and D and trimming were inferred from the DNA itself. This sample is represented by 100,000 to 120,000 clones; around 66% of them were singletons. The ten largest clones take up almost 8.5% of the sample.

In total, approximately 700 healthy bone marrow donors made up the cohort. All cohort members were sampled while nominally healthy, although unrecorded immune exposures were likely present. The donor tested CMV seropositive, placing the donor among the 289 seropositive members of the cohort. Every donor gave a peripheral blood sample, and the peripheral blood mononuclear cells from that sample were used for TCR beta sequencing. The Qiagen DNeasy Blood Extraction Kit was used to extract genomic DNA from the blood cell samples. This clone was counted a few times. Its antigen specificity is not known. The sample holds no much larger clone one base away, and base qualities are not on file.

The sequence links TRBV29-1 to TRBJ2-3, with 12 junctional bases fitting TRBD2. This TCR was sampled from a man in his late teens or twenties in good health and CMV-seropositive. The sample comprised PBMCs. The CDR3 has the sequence CSVTSGGITDTQYF. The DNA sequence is TGCAGCGTTACTAGCGGGGGGATCACAGATACGCAGTATTTT.